The source of this T cell receptor (beta chain) is a study of blood T cells in healthy people across ages. Notes on the study in general: Per million T cells, TCR beta diversity dropped about linearly as age rose. PBMCs went unsorted, and a conclusive naive versus antigen-experienced comparison was therefore prevented.

Next came a second PCR, run for 7 to 11 cycles, which used a sample-barcoded 5' primer along with a J-beta primer mix. TCRdb re-derived calls from the 5' RACE reads in MiXCR, one entry per CDR3 protein. The sample lists 790,000 or so distinct CDR3 sequences, about 56% seen once, with roughly 24% in the top ten. This clonotype was observed a handful of times. The antigen is not known. CDR1 is SGHAT and CDR2 is FQNNGV in the germline V gene. The CDR3 totals 16 residues. V dropped 5 bases and J dropped 3; count of bases not matched to a gene: 10. The sample, about 10 milliliters of peripheral blood, was drawn from each donor. Every sample had a minimum of 6.5 million PBMCs isolated.

V is TRBV11-2 and J is TRBJ2-3, with 8 bases fitting TRBD2. This sequence was found in a man in his forties in good health. Sequencing was carried out using blood. The CDR3 DNA is TGTGCCAGCAGCCTACAAAGCGGGAGTCGGACAGATACGCAGTATTTT. Translated, it gives CASSLQSGSRTDTQYF.